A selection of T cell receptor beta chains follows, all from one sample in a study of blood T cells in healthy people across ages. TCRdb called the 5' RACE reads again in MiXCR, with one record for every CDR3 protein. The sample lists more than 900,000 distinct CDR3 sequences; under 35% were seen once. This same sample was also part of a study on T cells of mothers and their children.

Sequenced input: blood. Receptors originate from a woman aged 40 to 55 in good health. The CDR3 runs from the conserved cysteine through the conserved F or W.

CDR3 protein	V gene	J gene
CSARDLRAGGPGNEQFF	TRBV20-1	TRBJ2-1
CASSQDRGAGYNEQFF	TRBV4-3	TRBJ2-1
CAISEAGGAYNEQFF	TRBV10-3	TRBJ2-1
CSAARGTGANVLTF	TRBV20-1	TRBJ2-6
CASSFGTNSPLHF	TRBV7-3	TRBJ1-6
CSVVGWGNTEAFF	TRBV29-1	TRBJ1-1
CASRRNTGQPQHF	TRBV2	TRBJ1-5
CASSGTAEGYTF	TRBV9	TRBJ1-2
CAIRGGTQETQYF	TRBV10-3	TRBJ2-5
CASTGAGQGAGEQYF	TRBV6-2/TRBV6-3	TRBJ2-7
CASSQATQGGRGGTQYF	TRBV7-2	TRBJ2-3
CASSPDRQGKTQYF	TRBV4-3	TRBJ2-5
CASSDRTVSSYEQYF	TRBV3-1	TRBJ2-7